Listed below are T cell receptor beta chains from one sample, sequenced in a study of blood T cell repertoires in COVID-19. Here immunoSEQ multiplex PCR was the method, and the copy in TCRdb shows in-frame clones only, minus some. This table has around 200,000 clones, approximately 90% appearing once. The material sequenced was PBMCs or T cells enriched from blood (not recorded which). The receptors originated from a woman aged 40 to 50 with acute COVID-19. Each CDR3 is given without its conserved first and last residue.

v_gene,j_gene,CDR3aa
TRBV7-8,TRBJ1-2,ASSPWDRGQGGYT
TRBV3-1/TRBV3-2,TRBJ2-2,ATSRRGRNTGELF
TRBV18,TRBJ1-6,ASSPPGGAGGLSSYNSPLH
TRBV11-2,TRBJ1-1,ASSTDTEAF
TRBV5-1,TRBJ1-1,ASSREGPEAF
TRBV5-6,TRBJ1-4,ASSLGETRRAADEKLF
TRBV19,TRBJ1-6,ASSSPSNGNSPLH
TRBV3-1/TRBV3-2,TRBJ1-1,ASSQDSGGSTEAF
TRBV10-2,TRBJ2-1,ASRVGGSYNEQF
TRBV7-2,TRBJ2-3,ASSIGQGSNTQY
TRBV12-3/TRBV12-4,TRBJ2-5,ASSRGQETQY
TRBV2,TRBJ1-1,ASSGKDTDTEAF
TRBV12-3/TRBV12-4,TRBJ2-7,ASGLRSYEQY
TRBV2,TRBJ1-3,ASSYRILGNTIY
TRBV2,TRBJ2-1,ASSEGAGGSYNEQF
TRBV5-1,TRBJ2-1,ASSFVTDYNEQF
TRBV7-6,TRBJ1-1,ASSLARQGRALGTEAF
TRBV28,TRBJ1-1,ASMENGLLNTEAF
TRBV5-4,TRBJ1-1,ASSLVSRTPNTEAF
TRBV9,TRBJ1-2,ASTRTAGGVGYT
TRBV2,TRBJ1-3,ASSEMRSGNTIY
TRBV7-9,TRBJ1-4,ASSLEGGDEKLF
TRBV2,TRBJ1-1,ASSVKIGHSNTEAF
TRBV6-5,TRBJ1-1,ASSYSPQGATEAF
TRBV19,TRBJ1-3,ASRRTFLSGNTIY
TRBV19,TRBJ1-2,ASSPDGGSFYGYT
TRBV19,TRBJ1-2,ASSPLDREGHGYT
TRBV5-1,TRBJ2-7,ASRGHSYEQY
TRBV4-1,TRBJ1-3,ASSQATGAGNTIY
TRBV12-3/TRBV12-4,TRBJ1-4,ASSFRANEKLF
TRBV6-1,TRBJ1-1,ASSEAPGRNTEAF
TRBV7-3,TRBJ2-7,ASSFEGGQSYEQY
TRBV11-2,TRBJ1-2,ASSLGKGAKATAIGYT
TRBV19,TRBJ1-1,ASSIDGGQGLMNTEAF
TRBV4-3,TRBJ2-2,ASSRTGTGELF
TRBV7-2,TRBJ2-5,ASSLGESGGVETQY
TRBV18,TRBJ1-4,ASSPSLRESATNEKLF